This T cell receptor (beta chain) was documented in a study of blood T cells in healthy people across ages. This CDR3 is 12 amino acids long. CDR1 and CDR2 (germline): SGHTA, FQGNSA. V was clipped by 6 bases and J by 11 bases, with 16 bases between them. It was with a sample-barcoded 5' primer and a J-beta primer mix that a second PCR of roughly 7 to 12 cycles was run. TCRdb recomputed calls from the 5' RACE reads with MiXCR, one row per CDR3 protein. This sample has about 680,000 distinct CDR3 sequences; around half occur once, and the top ten carry 25% to 35%. This receptor was taken from an older woman in good health. The sample was blood. The rearrangement links TRBV7-2 to TRBJ2-5, with D unresolved. The CDR3 loop reads CASRKGPSEQYF. The CDR3 DNA reads as TGTGCCAGCAGAAAAGGTCCTAGTGAGCAGTACTTC.